This T cell receptor (beta chain) was sequenced during a study of blood T cell repertoires in COVID-19. As processed by the authors: Estimates of nucleated cell counts were drawn from the amplification of reference gene primers. Sequencing used immunoSEQ multiplex PCR; TCRdb keeps in-frame clones, though not all of them. That table furnishes V, J and clone size, whereas the DNA furnished D and trimming. The data contain 340,000 or so clones, roughly 84% of them singletons. This CDR3 spans 16 amino acids. Per the germline V gene, CDR1 is KGHSH and CDR2 is LQKENI. V lost 2 bases and J 3 bases, leaving 16 bases between the germline ends.

Sequencing was performed on peripheral blood. The V gene is TRBV18, the J gene TRBJ1-2; no clear D gene. This TCR derives from a man aged 45-65 years with active or convalescent COVID-19. CDR3 residues: CASSPLRGSLDYGYTF. The CDR3 DNA reads as TGTGCCAGCTCACCATTGCGCGGGTCTCTGGACTATGGCTACACCTTC.